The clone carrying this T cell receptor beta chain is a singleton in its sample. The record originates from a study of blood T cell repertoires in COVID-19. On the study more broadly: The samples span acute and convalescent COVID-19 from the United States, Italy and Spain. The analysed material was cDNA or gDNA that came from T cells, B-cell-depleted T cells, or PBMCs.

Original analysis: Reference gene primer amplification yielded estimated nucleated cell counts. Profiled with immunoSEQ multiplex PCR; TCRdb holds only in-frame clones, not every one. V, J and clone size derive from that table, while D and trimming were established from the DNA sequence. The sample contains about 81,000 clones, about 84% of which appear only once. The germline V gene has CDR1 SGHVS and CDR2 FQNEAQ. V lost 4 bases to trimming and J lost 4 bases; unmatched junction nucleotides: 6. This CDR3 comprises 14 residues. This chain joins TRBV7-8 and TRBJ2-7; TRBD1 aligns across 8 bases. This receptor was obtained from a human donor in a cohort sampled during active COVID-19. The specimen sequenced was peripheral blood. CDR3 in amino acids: CASSSDRAGYEQYF. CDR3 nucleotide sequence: TGTGCCAGCAGCTCGGACAGGGCGGGTTACGAGCAGTACTTC.